This T cell receptor beta chain was observed in a study of blood T cells in healthy people across ages. Alongside a J-beta primer mix, a sample-barcoded 5' primer served in a second PCR lasting about 7 to 11 cycles. TCRdb itself ran the 5' RACE reads through MiXCR, one entry per CDR3 protein. The table shows 2 million or so distinct CDR3 sequences, with around half occurring only once. The CDR3 loop spans 14 amino acids. Of note for this clonotype: Germline is not matched at one junction end, which may reflect a read error.

The source of this sequence is a woman in her 40s in good health. What was sequenced was blood. This chain joins TRBV12-3 or TRBV12-4 and TRBJ2-1, with 10 bases lining up with TRBD2. This chain's CDR3 is CASRLAGAYNERFF. Written as DNA, the CDR3 is TGTGCCAGCAGGCTAGCGGGGGCCTACAATGAGCGGTTCTTC.